Described below is a single T cell receptor beta chain sequence and its context. This sample is part of a study of blood T cell repertoires in COVID-19. In the original processing: Quantification of nucleated cells was approximated via reference gene primer amplification. This table comes from immunoSEQ multiplex PCR, and its TCRdb copy is limited to in-frame clones, with some not included. V and J calls and clone size are as listed in that table; D and trimming were resolved from the DNA. This table holds 15,000 to 20,000 clones, approximately 78% found once. The TCR sequence derives from a man in his sixties with acute or convalescent COVID-19. Material for sequencing was peripheral blood.

This CDR3 reads CSVGGGVTYEQYF. The CDR3 region has the DNA TGCAGCGTTGGGGGGGGCGTTACTTACGAGCAGTACTTC. The chain links TRBV29-1 to TRBJ2-7; tentatively, D is TRBD2 (7 bases). Trimming took off 4 bases at V and 4 bases at J, with 14 bases between the two ends. The CDR3 totals 13 residues. The germline CDR1 and CDR2 sequences are SQVTM and ANQGSEA.